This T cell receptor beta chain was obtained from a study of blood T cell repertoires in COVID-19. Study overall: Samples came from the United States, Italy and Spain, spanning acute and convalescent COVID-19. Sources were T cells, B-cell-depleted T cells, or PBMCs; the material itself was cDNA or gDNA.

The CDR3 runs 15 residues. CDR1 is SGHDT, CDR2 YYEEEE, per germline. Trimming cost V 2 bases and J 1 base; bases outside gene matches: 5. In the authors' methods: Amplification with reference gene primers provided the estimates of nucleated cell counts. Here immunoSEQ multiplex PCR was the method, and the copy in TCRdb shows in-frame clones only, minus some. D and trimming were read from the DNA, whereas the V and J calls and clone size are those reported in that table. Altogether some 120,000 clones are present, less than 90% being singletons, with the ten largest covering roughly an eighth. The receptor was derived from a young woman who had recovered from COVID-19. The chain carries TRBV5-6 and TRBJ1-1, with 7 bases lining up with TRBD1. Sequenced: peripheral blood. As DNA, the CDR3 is TGTGCCAGCAGCTTCTTCTGGACAGGGAACACTGAAGCTTTCTTT. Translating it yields CASSFFWTGNTEAFF.